Below are 31 T cell receptor beta chains sequenced from a single sample in a study of blood T cell repertoires in COVID-19. Profiled with immunoSEQ multiplex PCR; TCRdb holds only in-frame clones, not every one. Of approximately 100,000 clones detected, roughly 90% appear once; the ten largest clones hold around 3.8%. The specimen sequenced was peripheral blood. Source of these receptors: a woman aged 60-75 years with acute or convalescent COVID-19.

The gene calls are TRBV29-1 and TRBJ2-5, with D possibly TRBD2 on 7 matching bases. Germline V gene data show CDR1 as SQVTM and CDR2 as ANQGSEA. CDR3 size: 17 residues. Deletions cut 6 bases from V and 1 base from J, with 24 bases between. The CDR3 is CSVAGAGARPSQETQYF. The CDR3 region has the DNA TGCAGCGTCGCGGGGGCGGGAGCCAGGCCGAGCCAAGAGACCCAGTACTTC.

This clone was seen only a few times. The chain uses TRBV27 and TRBJ2-7; maybe TRBD1 (6 bases). The CDR3 spans 15 residues. The ends were cut back, 3 bases at V and 2 bases at J, with 14 bases in the middle. Germline loops: CDR1 MNHEY, CDR2 SMNVEV (reference sequence). CDR3 sequence reads: CASSFGGAAPYEQYF. DNA for the CDR3: TGTGCCAGCAGTTTTGGGGGCGCAGCCCCCTACGAGCAGTACTTC.

In its sample, this clone was seen once. The chain has TRBV12-3 or TRBV12-4 and TRBJ2-5; D perhaps matches TRBD1 (6 bases). Trimming removed 5 bases from V and 9 bases from J, with 10 bases in between. The CDR3 is 11 amino acids. CDR3 in amino acids: CASSGGGPQYF. CDR3 sequence (DNA): TGTGCCAGCAGTGGGGGCGGGCCCCAGTACTTC.

This sequence joins TRBV5-6 and TRBJ2-5; no clear D gene. Between the trimmed V and J ends, which lost 0 bases and 4 bases, there was a span of 10 bases. Germline lookup yields CDR1 SGHDT and CDR2 YYEEEE. The CDR3 contains 14 residues. CDR3 region: CASSLALSSETQYF. In nucleotides, the CDR3 is TGTGCCAGCAGCTTGGCTCTTAGCTCAGAGACCCAGTACTTC.

A note on this clone: The sample contains more than one DNA sequence encoding this CDR3. The rearrangement joins TRBV18 to TRBJ2-5, with D perhaps TRBD2 (5 bases). The CDR3 has 12 residues. V was trimmed by 3 bases and J by 5 bases, leaving 7 bases between them. CDR1 is KGHSH, CDR2 LQKENI, per germline. DNA for the CDR3: TGTGCCAGCTCACCCTCGGGGGAGACCCAGTACTTC. Encoded protein: CASSPSGETQYF.

V and J are TRBV10-2 and TRBJ1-5; D possibly corresponds to TRBD1 (5 bases). Trimming took off 1 base at V and 4 bases at J, with 11 bases between the two ends. The CDR3 is made up of 15 amino acids. Looked up from germline, CDR1 is WSHSY and CDR2 is SAAADI. In nucleotides, the CDR3 is TGCGCCAGCAGTGAGTTCAGGGATCCGAATCAGCCCCAGCATTTT. Translated, it gives CASSEFRDPNQPQHF.

V gene TRBV18 combines with J gene TRBJ2-5; D may be TRBD1 (5 bases). The germline V gene has CDR1 KGHSH and CDR2 LQKENI. V lost 4 bases and J lost 4, with 7 bases in between. The CDR3 spans 12 residues. The CDR3 nucleotides are TGTGCCAGCTCACTAAGGGGAGAGACCCAGTACTTC. Translated, it gives CASSLRGETQYF.

The chain joins TRBV18 to TRBJ2-2; D unresolved. Trimming removed 2 bases at V and 8 bases at J, with 12 bases between. CDR1 is KGHSH, CDR2 LQKENI, per germline. The CDR3 covers 14 residues. This chain's CDR3 is CASSPKSGAGELFF. The CDR3 DNA is TGTGCCAGCTCACCAAAAAGTGGTGCGGGGGAGCTGTTTTTT.

In the case of this clone: The junction differs from germline at one of its ends, possibly a read error. The V call is TRBV29-1, the J call TRBJ2-1; a possible D gene is TRBD1 (5 bases). The germline gives CDR1 SQVTM, CDR2 ANQGSEA. The CDR3 extends over 8 amino acids. The CDR3 bases are TGCAGCGTTGAAGGGGGCGTCTTC. Protein: CSVEGGVF.

The chain recombines TRBV6-5 with TRBJ2-3; 9 nucleotides line up with TRBD2. Per the germline V gene, CDR1 is MNHEY and CDR2 is SVGAGI. CDR3 length: 15 residues. After removal of 0 bases from V and 8 bases from J, the junction contained 6 bases not matched to a gene. CDR3 sequence: CASSYSGGRVGTQYF. The CDR3 coding sequence is TGTGCCAGCAGTTACTCTGGCGGGAGGGTCGGTACGCAGTATTTT.

This rearrangement joins TRBV10-3 to TRBJ2-1; no definite D call. CDR3 length: 12 amino acids. Germline CDR1 is ENHRY and CDR2 is SYGVKD. The germline V and J ends were trimmed by 0 bases and 9 bases, with 6 bases remaining between them. The CDR3 spells CAISESSGEQFF. The CDR3, as DNA: TGTGCCATCAGTGAGTCATCGGGTGAGCAGTTCTTC.

This clone has only one observation. The rearrangement uses TRBV6-5 and TRBJ1-4; a weak D match, TRBD1 (5 bases). In germline, CDR1 is MNHEY, CDR2 SVGAGI. CDR3 length: 14 amino acids. V lost 8 bases and J lost 7, with 17 bases in between. CDR3 amino acids: CASGAQGFLEKLFF. DNA for the CDR3: TGTGCCAGCGGGGCCCAAGGTTTTCTTGAAAAACTGTTTTTT.

This clone appeared a few times. The CDR3 loop reads CASQPLAGVNEQFF. The CDR3 DNA is TGTGCCAGCCAGCCTCTAGCGGGAGTCAATGAGCAGTTCTTC. The rearrangement uses TRBV2 and TRBJ2-1, with TRBD2 matching 10 bases. From germline, CDR1 is SNHLY and CDR2 FYNNEI. The CDR3 sequence is 14 residues long. With V trimmed by 8 bases and J by 6 bases, 7 bases remained unmatched.

V and J are TRBV5-1 and TRBJ1-3; 7 bases match TRBD1. Germline-derived CDR1 and CDR2 are SGHRS and YFSETQ. There are 16 residues in the CDR3. The trim removed 1 base at V and 4 bases at J, leaving 8 bases unmatched. Here the CDR3 reads CASSLQGDVAGNTIYF. CDR3 in DNA: TGCGCCAGCAGCTTGCAGGGGGATGTGGCAGGAAACACCATATATTTT. The complete variable domain, with remaining parts taken from reference TRBV5-1 and TRBJ1-3, reads KAGVTQTPRYLIKTRGQQVTLSCSPISGHRSVSWYQQTPGQGLQFLFEYFSETQRNKGNFPGRFSGRQFSNSRSEMNVSTLELGDSALYLCASSLQGDVAGNTIYFGEGSWLTVV.

J is TRBJ1-1 and V is TRBV10-3; 9 positions agree with TRBD1. The V gene end was trimmed by 9 bases and the J gene end by 0 bases; junction bases not matched to a gene: 2. This CDR3 has 13 amino acids. Germline V lookup: CDR1 ENHRY, CDR2 SYGVKD. CDR3 in amino acids: CAIRDRVNTEAFF. CDR3 DNA: TGTGCCATTAGGGACAGGGTGAACACTGAAGCTTTCTTT.

The V and J genes are TRBV7-6 and TRBJ1-3, with D perhaps TRBD1 (6 bases). V dropped 3 bases and J dropped 0 bases, with 18 bases sitting between them. Germline V CDR1 and CDR2: SGHVS, FNYEAQ. This CDR3 comprises 18 residues. CDR3 coding DNA: TGTGCCAGCAGCTTCGCGTTCAGGGAGACAGGCTCTGGAAACACCATATATTTT. Translated: CASSFAFRETGSGNTIYF.

The rearrangement links TRBV5-1 to TRBJ1-1; D is uncertain. Looked up from germline, CDR1 is SGHRS and CDR2 is YFSETQ. Trimming removed 3 bases at V and 0 bases at J, with 6 bases between. The CDR3 length is 13 residues. CDR3 sequence (DNA): TGCGCCAGCAGCTATAATATGAACACTGAAGCTTTCTTT. This gives the protein CASSYNMNTEAFF.

The rearrangement joins TRBV11-3 to TRBJ1-2, with TRBD1 matching 11 bases. From germline, CDR1 is SGHNT and CDR2 YENEEA. V was clipped by 6 bases and J by 3 bases; unmatched bases: 6. This CDR3 spans 15 amino acids. The CDR3 region is CASRRTGGKDYGYTF. In DNA, the CDR3 is TGTGCCAGCAGAAGGACAGGGGGCAAGGACTATGGCTACACCTTC.

In this sample, this clone turned up a few times. The chain combines TRBV5-4 with TRBJ2-7; 8 bases fit TRBD2. The CDR3 extends over 18 amino acids. After removal of 0 bases from V and 1 base from J, the junction contained 12 bases not matched to a gene. From germline, CDR1 is SGHNT and CDR2 YYREEE (reference sequence). The CDR3 spells CASSLVGRAKKRSYEQYF. Here the CDR3 DNA reads TGTGCCAGCAGCTTGGTCGGGAGGGCGAAAAAAAGGTCCTACGAGCAGTACTTC.

This clone was seen a single time. The gene calls are TRBV2 and TRBJ2-3, with D possibly being TRBD1 (6 bases). The CDR3 is 14 amino acids. CDR1 SNHLY and CDR2 FYNNEI come from the germline V gene. With 6 bases removed from V and 2 bases from J, the gap between germline ends came to 12 bases. CDR3 DNA sequence: TGTGCCAGCAGGAGGGGGTGGGACACAGATACGCAGTATTTT. This translates into CASRRGWDTDTQYF.

In this sample, this clone turned up once. The J gene is TRBJ2-3, the V gene TRBV19, with 9 bases that match TRBD1. CDR1 is LNHDA, CDR2 SQIVND, per germline (reference sequence). CDR3 size: 14 residues. Trimming at V came to 4 bases and at J to 5 bases, leaving 4 bases not matched to a gene. DNA for the CDR3: TGTGCCAGTAGTAACAGGGGGCAGGTAGATACGCAGTATTTT. This codes for CASSNRGQVDTQYF.

The chain has TRBV4-1 and TRBJ1-3, with D perhaps matching TRBD1 (5 bases). V was trimmed by 1 base and J by 4 bases, leaving 11 bases between them. The CDR3 length is 15 residues. Germline values: CDR1 MGHRA, CDR2 YSYEKL. The CDR3 DNA sequence: TGCGCCAGCAGCCAAGGACAGCTCGGGGGAAACACCATATATTTT. Translated: CASSQGQLGGNTIYF.

The chain is built from TRBV7-8 and TRBJ2-2; no definite D call. V lost 5 bases and J 0 bases, leaving 16 bases between the germline ends. The CDR3 runs to 17 residues. Germline CDR1 SGHVS, CDR2 FQNEAQ. The CDR3 coding sequence is TGTGCCAGCAGCGTAGAGTTCCGGAGCACGAACACCGGGGAGCTGTTTTTT. Amino acids: CASSVEFRSTNTGELFF.

This chain links TRBV3-1 (or the pseudogene TRBV3-2) with TRBJ2-5, with TRBD1 matching over 8 bases. Germline-derived CDR1 and CDR2 are LGHDT and YNNKEL (reference sequence). The CDR3 sequence is 13 residues long. J lost 4 bases, V lost 8 bases, and 6 bases had no gene match. The CDR3 here is CASSDRATETQYF. The CDR3 bases are TGTGCCAGCTCGGACAGGGCGACAGAGACCCAGTACTTC.

The chain is built from TRBV5-1 and TRBJ2-5, with D maybe TRBD1 (6 bases). Trimming pared 0 bases from V and 0 bases from J, leaving 9 bases between. The CDR3 runs to 15 residues. Germline-derived CDR1 and CDR2 are SGHRS and YFSETQ. Written as DNA, the CDR3 is TGCGCCAGCAGCTTGGGGGGACACAACCAAGAGACCCAGTACTTC. Translation: CASSLGGHNQETQYF.

This clone was observed a handful of times. The rearrangement joins TRBV5-1 to TRBJ1-4; TRBD1 might be the D (5 bases). V lost 2 bases and J 4 bases, leaving 9 bases between the germline ends. The CDR3 runs 14 residues. Germline CDR1 reads SGHRS; CDR2 reads YFSETQ. CDR3 nucleotide sequence: TGCGCCAGCAGCTTTGAGGGACTTAATGAAAAACTGTTTTTT. Its protein is CASSFEGLNEKLFF.

The chain employs TRBV5-1 and TRBJ2-1; maybe TRBD2 (6 bases). Germline CDR1 and CDR2: SGHRS and YFSETQ. This CDR3 comprises 13 residues. Trimming took 2 bases from V and 6 from J, leaving 9 bases between them. The CDR3 bases are TGCGCCAGCAGCTTACCCGGGGGCAATGAGCAGTTCTTC. Encoded protein: CASSLPGGNEQFF.

This chain links TRBV24-1 with TRBJ2-3; D gene unclear. Between the trimmed V and J ends, which lost 5 bases and 2 bases, there was a span of 10 bases. This CDR3 region has 14 residues. The germline CDR1 and CDR2 sequences are KGHDR and SFDVKD. The CDR3 nucleotides are TGTGCCACCAGTGGGTTCAGACACACAGATACGCAGTATTTT. Its protein is CATSGFRHTDTQYF.

The chain joins TRBV4-1 to TRBJ1-1; 9 nucleotides line up with TRBD1. Germline loops: CDR1 MGHRA, CDR2 YSYEKL. There are 15 residues in the CDR3. J was trimmed by 6 bases and V by 1 base; bases with no gene match: 6. CDR3 bases: TGCGCCAGCAGCCAAGGTTCCGGGACAGGGTCTGAAGCTTTCTTT. Translation gives CASSQGSGTGSEAFF.

In DNA form, the CDR3 reads TGTGCCAGCAGCTCCCTGACGGGAACTGAAGCTTTCTTT. Translation: CASSSLTGTEAFF. J is TRBJ1-1 and V is TRBV7-8; D not resolved. CDR3 length: 13 amino acids. With 4 bases removed from V and 5 bases from J, the gap between germline ends came to 11 bases. Per germline, CDR1 SGHVS and CDR2 FQNEAQ.

V is TRBV5-1 and J is TRBJ2-1, with TRBD2 matching over 11 bases. The CDR3 is 15 residues long. V shed 0 bases, J shed 5 bases, and the junction held 1 base outside the gene matches. Germline V gene lookup returns CDR1 SGHRS and CDR2 YFSETQ. The CDR3 region is CASSLGLAGNNEQFF. The DNA for the CDR3 is TGCGCCAGCAGCTTGGGACTAGCGGGAAACAATGAGCAGTTCTTC. Complete variable domain (other parts from reference TRBV5-1 and TRBJ2-1): KAGVTQTPRYLIKTRGQQVTLSCSPISGHRSVSWYQQTPGQGLQFLFEYFSETQRNKGNFPGRFSGRQFSNSRSEMNVSTLELGDSALYLCASSLGLAGNNEQFFGPGTRLTVL.